The 2 T cell receptor beta chains below come from one sample, sequenced in a study of shared clonotypes between healthy human individuals. Clones were read by immunoSEQ multiplex PCR, and TCRdb kept only the in-frame ones, dropping some. Of 1,100,000 or so clones in the sample, about 80% were seen once. The source material was memory CD4+ T cells from PBMCs. As to subset: CD45RA-negative fraction. These receptor sequences come from a man aged 18 to 30 in good health. Some clones in this sample may be carry-over from other donors' samples.

This clone was found a few times. Within the sample, other DNA sequences also encode this same CDR3. This CDR3 reads CAWSEGNNQPQHF. The CDR3 DNA is TGTGCCTGGAGTGAGGGAAACAATCAGCCCCAGCATTTT. The chain employs TRBV30 and TRBJ1-5, with D uncertain. V was clipped by 1 base and J by 3 bases, with 7 bases between them. CDR3 size: 13 residues. CDR1 and CDR2 (germline): GTSNPN, SVGIG (reference sequence).

The gene calls are TRBV18 and TRBJ2-4, with D perhaps being TRBD1 or TRBD2 (5 bases each). Trimming stripped 3 bases from V and 5 bases from J, with 11 bases between. Germline loops: CDR1 KGHSH, CDR2 LQKENI. CDR3 length: 14 amino acids. The CDR3 reads CASSPRLGENIQYF. As DNA, the CDR3 is TGTGCCAGCTCACCGCGCTTGGGGGAAAACATTCAGTACTTC.